Following are 30 T cell receptor beta chains from one sample sequenced in a study of shared T cell receptors in the human thymus. Assay: immunoSEQ multiplex PCR; the TCRdb copy retains only in-frame clones and omits some. The table lists some 760,000 clones, approximately 83% of them singletons. This same sample was also part of a study on human thymus T cells.

Specimen: thymocytes. The receptors here all came from a girl less than two years old with a congenital heart defect.

This chain uses TRBV29-1 with TRBJ1-2; possibly TRBD1 for D (5 bases). Deletions cut 7 bases from V and 8 bases from J, with 23 bases between. The CDR3 runs 14 residues. Germline lookup yields CDR1 SQVTM and CDR2 ANQGSEA. This chain's CDR3 is CSETRQPSAGGYTF. DNA for the CDR3: TGCAGCGAGACTCGACAGCCGTCAGCGGGAGGCTACACCTTC.

V and J are TRBV4-1 and TRBJ1-1, with 11 bases matching TRBD1. The CDR3 has 12 amino acids. CDR1 and CDR2 (germline): MGHRA, YSYEKL. Losses at the gene ends were 4 bases for V and 14 bases for J; bases not matched to a gene: 6. The CDR3 is CASSLGQGAAFF. In nucleotides, the CDR3 is TGCGCCAGCAGCCTCGGACAGGGGGCGGCCTTCTTT.

The chain employs TRBV7-9 and TRBJ2-3; 9 bases are a match to TRBD2. Germline loops: CDR1 SEHNR, CDR2 FQNEAQ (reference sequence). Losses at the gene ends were 5 bases for V and 3 bases for J; bases not matched to a gene: 9. This CDR3 spans 16 amino acids. CDR3 nucleotide sequence: TGTGCCAGCAGCACGTACCGGACTAGCGCAACAGATACGCAGTATTTT. Its translation is CASSTYRTSATDTQYF.

A single count supports this clone. The CDR3 loop reads CASSLPPTGEYYYEQYF. CDR3 sequence (DNA): TGCGCCAGCAGCCTTCCGCCGACAGGGGAGTACTACTACGAGCAGTACTTC. V gene TRBV5-1 combines with J gene TRBJ2-7, with 8 bases aligning to TRBD1. Germline CDR1 and CDR2: SGHRS and YFSETQ. The CDR3 sequence is 17 residues long. With 4 bases clipped from V and 3 bases from J, the junction kept 15 bases outside the gene matches.

The V call is TRBV6-1, the J call TRBJ1-5, with D unresolved. In germline, CDR1 is MNHNS, CDR2 SASEGT. V was pared by 6 bases and J by 6 bases, with 6 bases between. CDR3 length equals 11 residues. CDR3 sequence reads: CASRVGQPQHF. CDR3 coding DNA: TGTGCCAGCAGGGTCGGTCAGCCCCAGCATTTT.

CDR3 coding DNA: TGTGCCAGCAGCCCCCGACAATACAATGAGCAGTTCTTC. As protein: CASSPRQYNEQFF. The chain uses TRBV5-6 and TRBJ2-1, with unresolved D. CDR1 and CDR2 from the germline V gene are SGHDT and YYEEEE. Deletions cut 4 bases from V and 4 bases from J, with 9 bases between. There are 13 residues in the CDR3.

The chain recombines TRBV19 with TRBJ2-2; a weak D match, TRBD1 (5 bases). The V end lost 7 bases, the J end lost 3 bases, and 12 bases lay between the germline ends. Germline V gene data show CDR1 as LNHDA and CDR2 as SQIVND (reference sequence). CDR3 length equals 14 residues. The CDR3 DNA reads as TGTGCCAGTAACCCAGGGCCCGACACCGGGGAGCTGTTTTTT. Amino acid sequence: CASNPGPDTGELFF.

This clone was detected a few times. V is TRBV6-4 and J is TRBJ2-2; 10 nucleotides line up with TRBD1. Per germline, CDR1 MRHNA and CDR2 SNTAGT. V was clipped by 0 bases and J by 7 bases; unmatched bases: 20. CDR3 length: 21 amino acids. The CDR3 coding sequence is TGTGCCAGCAGTGACTCGAGTATCCGACAGGGGGCCTACCGCCCTGACGGGGAGCTGTTTTTT. Translated, it gives CASSDSSIRQGAYRPDGELFF.

The chain joins TRBV4-1 to TRBJ2-6; 7 positions match TRBD2. V trimming: 4 bases; J trimming: 1 base; junction bases outside the gene matches: 7. The CDR3 spans 17 residues. The germline gives CDR1 MGHRA, CDR2 YSYEKL. This chain's CDR3 is CASSPREAGSGANVLTF. The CDR3 bases are TGCGCCAGCAGCCCTCGGGAGGCGGGATCTGGGGCCAACGTCCTGACTTTC.

This clone showed up just a few times. The chain joins TRBV6-5 to TRBJ2-7, with TRBD2 identical over 8 bases. From germline, CDR1 is MNHEY and CDR2 SVGAGI. Germline trimming cut 6 bases from V and 0 bases from J; bases unmatched to any gene: 7. The CDR3 covers 15 residues. The CDR3 here is CASRLAAQISYEQYF. Written as DNA, the CDR3 is TGTGCCAGCAGACTAGCGGCTCAAATCTCCTACGAGCAGTACTTC.

This chain uses TRBV6-6 with TRBJ2-7; maybe TRBD1 (7 bases). Germline V gene sequence: CDR1 MNHNY, CDR2 SVGAGI (reference sequence). With 6 bases removed from V and 7 bases from J, the gap between germline ends came to 19 bases. The CDR3 is 14 amino acids. The CDR3 region is CASRYGGQPMEQYF. The CDR3 bases are TGTGCCAGCAGGTACGGGGGACAGCCTATGGAGCAGTACTTC.

The CDR3 protein is CASTRTSGGYSYNEQFF. Here the CDR3 DNA reads TGTGCCAGTACCCGGACTAGCGGGGGGTACTCCTACAATGAGCAGTTCTTC. The chain uses TRBV19 and TRBJ2-1; 14 bases are shared with TRBD2. The CDR3 length is 17 residues. Trimming took 7 bases from V and 0 from J; bases not matched to a gene: 5. Germline loops: CDR1 LNHDA, CDR2 SQIVND (reference sequence).

This sequence joins TRBV11-3 and TRBJ1-5; the match to TRBD1 covers 9 bases. Germline V gives CDR1 SGHNT, CDR2 YENEEA. V shed 3 bases, J shed 2 bases, and the junction held 11 bases outside the gene matches. The CDR3 extends over 18 amino acids. The CDR3 loop is CASSLGQGRVSGNQPQHF. For the CDR3, the DNA is TGTGCCAGCAGCTTGGGACAGGGAAGGGTATCGGGCAATCAGCCCCAGCATTTT.

The chain couples TRBV18 to TRBJ1-1; 10 positions agree with TRBD1. V shed 3 bases and J 3 bases; nucleotides not matched to a gene: 1. Germline lookup yields CDR1 KGHSH and CDR2 LQKENI. The CDR3 has 14 residues. In DNA form, the CDR3 reads TGTGCCAGCTCACCGGACAGGGGGGACACTGAAGCTTTCTTT. Its translation is CASSPDRGDTEAFF.

The chain has TRBV6-4 and TRBJ1-2; D is possibly TRBD1 (6 bases). The CDR3 consists of 12 residues. Germline V gene lookup returns CDR1 MRHNA and CDR2 SNTAGT. V dropped 9 bases and J dropped 7 bases, with 15 bases sitting between them. The CDR3 is CARECRGFGYTF. The CDR3 coding sequence is TGTGCCAGGGAATGTAGGGGGTTTGGCTACACCTTC.

The chain carries TRBV7-2 and TRBJ2-5; D uncertain. The CDR3 has 13 residues. Trimming pared 0 bases from V and 1 base from J, leaving 3 bases between. CDR1 and CDR2 (germline): SGHTA, FQGNSA. The CDR3 coding sequence is TGTGCCAGCAGCTTAGCTCTCCAAGAGACCCAGTACTTC. This sequence encodes CASSLALQETQYF.

The chain employs TRBV18 and TRBJ2-5; no reliable D call. Trimming shortened V by 6 bases and J by 5 bases, and 16 bases separated the two germline ends. Germline V lookup: CDR1 KGHSH, CDR2 LQKENI. The CDR3 totals 14 residues. The CDR3 sequence is CASSPRQKRETQYF. CDR3 nucleotide sequence: TGTGCCAGCTCCCCTAGGCAGAAGAGGGAGACCCAGTACTTC.

The V gene is TRBV7-3, the J gene TRBJ2-3; 12 bases match TRBD2. The CDR3 covers 18 residues. The germline CDR1 and CDR2 sequences are SGHTA and FQGTGA. With 1 base clipped from V and 10 bases from J, the junction kept 15 bases outside the gene matches. The CDR3 protein is CASSLKAPSGGAVRSQYF. The CDR3 DNA reads as TGTGCCAGCAGCTTAAAGGCCCCTAGCGGGGGGGCCGTTCGTTCGCAGTATTTT.

This clone was observed once. The rearrangement joins TRBV7-9 to TRBJ2-4; TRBD1 is a possible D gene (5 bases). This CDR3 is built from 18 residues. V was trimmed by 4 bases and J by 3 bases, leaving 22 bases between them. Germline CDR1 is SEHNR and CDR2 is FQNEAQ (reference sequence). CDR3 DNA sequence: TGTGCCAGCAGCTACCCGGGCCAGGGTGGTTATAGCAAAAACATTCAGTACTTC. Its protein is CASSYPGQGGYSKNIQYF.

J is TRBJ1-5 and V is TRBV6-1; TRBD1 might be the D (6 bases). The V and J ends lost 0 bases and 2 bases respectively, with 14 bases between them. CDR1 is MNHNS and CDR2 is SASEGT in the germline V gene. This CDR3 is 17 amino acids long. The CDR3 coding sequence is TGTGCCAGCAGTGAAGCCTCAGGGGTGATATGCAATCAGCCCCAGCATTTT. Its translation is CASSEASGVICNQPQHF.

The chain links TRBV28 to TRBJ2-7; D unresolved. V was cut by 7 bases and J by 3 bases, with 16 bases left in between. Germline loops: CDR1 MDHEN, CDR2 SYDVKM. The CDR3 length is 14 residues. CDR3 coding DNA: TGTGCCAGCACGGGTACCATGGATAACTACGAGCAGTACTTC. This sequence encodes CASTGTMDNYEQYF.

The chain couples TRBV27 to TRBJ1-1, with D perhaps TRBD1 (6 bases). CDR3 length equals 13 residues. With 7 bases removed from V and 4 bases from J, the gap between germline ends came to 13 bases. Germline V CDR1 and CDR2: MNHEY, SMNVEV (reference sequence). Here the CDR3 DNA reads TGTGCCAGCACCGTCCAGGGGAGCACTGAAGCTTTCTTT. Encoded protein: CASTVQGSTEAFF.

This chain's CDR3 is CASSVEQGQTYEQYF. The CDR3 DNA is TGCGCCAGCAGCGTAGAACAGGGGCAGACCTACGAGCAGTACTTC. The chain combines TRBV5-1 with TRBJ2-7, with 7 bases aligning to TRBD1. J lost 2 bases, V lost 4 bases, and 9 bases had no gene match. CDR1 is SGHRS, CDR2 YFSETQ, per germline. This CDR3 comprises 15 residues.

The chain is built from TRBV28 and TRBJ1-2; tentative D call: TRBD1 (6 bases). CDR1 MDHEN and CDR2 SYDVKM come from the germline V gene. Trimming stripped 2 bases from V and 7 bases from J, with 11 bases between. The CDR3 runs 13 residues. The DNA for the CDR3 is TGTGCCAGCAGTTTAAACAGGGTCGGTGGCTACACCTTC. Translated: CASSLNRVGGYTF.

The chain recombines TRBV4-3 with TRBJ1-6; D is unclear. This CDR3 is built from 15 residues. The V end was cut by 8 bases, the J end by 5 bases, with 16 bases between. Germline CDR1 LGHNA, CDR2 YSLEER. CDR3 loop: CASGSEQNDNSPLHF. In DNA, the CDR3 is TGCGCCAGCGGTTCAGAACAAAACGATAATTCACCCCTCCACTTT.

This rearrangement joins TRBV2 to TRBJ2-1; TRBD2 agrees at 7 bases. The CDR3 has 17 residues. Germline values: CDR1 SNHLY, CDR2 FYNNEI. V lost 2 bases, J lost 5 bases, and 12 bases stayed unmatched. The CDR3 spells CASSETPGLGPHNEQFF. CDR3 coding DNA: TGTGCCAGCAGTGAAACTCCTGGACTAGGGCCCCACAATGAGCAGTTCTTC.

This sequence joins TRBV7-9 and TRBJ1-2; D possibly corresponds to TRBD1 (6 bases). Per the germline V gene, CDR1 is SEHNR and CDR2 is FQNEAQ (reference sequence). The CDR3 loop spans 14 amino acids. V shed 4 bases and J shed 5 bases, with 14 bases lying between them. CDR3 nucleotide sequence: TGTGCCAGCAGCTCCTGGGGGCTGGGATATGGCTACACCTTC. It encodes CASSSWGLGYGYTF.

DNA for the CDR3: TGTGCCAGCAGTTTAGGGGGACAAGCCAGTAGGGATAATTCACCCCTCCACTTT. This sequence encodes CASSLGGQASRDNSPLHF. V is TRBV28 and J is TRBJ1-6, with D possibly matching TRBD1 (6 bases). Germline assignment: CDR1 MDHEN and CDR2 SYDVKM. Trimming pared 2 bases from V and 5 bases from J, leaving 19 bases between. CDR3 size: 18 residues.

The genes are TRBV20-1 and TRBJ2-7; the D is unclear. Germline V gene lookup returns CDR1 DFQATT and CDR2 SNEGSKA (reference sequence). Trimming removed 5 bases from V and 3 bases from J, with 5 bases in between. The CDR3 runs to 10 residues. CDR3 sequence: CSAGHYEQYF. The CDR3, as DNA: TGCAGTGCTGGCCACTACGAGCAGTACTTC.

The table lists this clone with a few counts. CDR3 loop: CASSLGEERDNEQFF. The CDR3 DNA reads as TGTGCCAGCAGCCTAGGTGAGGAGAGGGACAATGAGCAGTTCTTC. The rearrangement uses TRBV7-8 and TRBJ2-1; perhaps TRBD2 as D (5 bases). From germline, CDR1 is SGHVS and CDR2 FQNEAQ. CDR3 length: 15 residues. The ends were cut back, 5 bases at V and 5 bases at J, with 16 bases in the middle.